Listed here are 25 T cell receptor beta chains from one sample, sequenced in a study of blood T cell repertoires in COVID-19. The protocol was immunoSEQ multiplex PCR, while the TCRdb copy is restricted to in-frame clones and leaves out a portion. The data hold roughly 430,000 clones, with more than 70% observed a single time. Sequencing used PBMCs or T cells enriched from blood (not recorded which). All receptors derive from a young woman who had been exposed to COVID-19.

A single count supports this clone. This chain links TRBV4-3 with TRBJ1-5; TRBD1 matches 7 bases. The J segment lost 6 bases and the V segment lost 1 base, leaving 3 bases of the junction unmatched. Germline lookup yields CDR1 LGHNA and CDR2 YSLEER. This CDR3 has 14 residues. The CDR3 sequence is CASSQGQGSQPQHF. CDR3 nucleotide sequence: TGCGCCAGCAGCCAAGGACAGGGCTCTCAGCCCCAGCATTTT.

The genes are TRBV27 and TRBJ2-2; 7 bases align to TRBD2. CDR1 and CDR2 (germline): MNHEY, SMNVEV (reference sequence). The CDR3 contains 14 residues. Trimming cost V 3 bases and J 4 bases; bases outside gene matches: 2. DNA of the CDR3: TGTGCCAGCAGTTTCGGGACTATCACCGGGGAGCTGTTTTTT. This gives the protein CASSFGTITGELFF.

The V call is TRBV12-3 or TRBV12-4, the J call TRBJ1-1; a weak D match, TRBD1 (5 bases). CDR3 length: 12 amino acids. Between the trimmed V and J ends, which lost 4 bases and 10 bases, there was a span of 13 bases. CDR3: CASSSVTRGAFF. DNA of the CDR3: TGTGCCAGCAGTTCCGTAACAAGGGGAGCTTTCTTT.

This chain links TRBV13 with TRBJ2-7; perhaps TRBD1 as D (7 bases). Trimming took off 5 bases at V and 4 bases at J, with 12 bases between the two ends. The CDR3 consists of 13 residues. Germline V CDR1 and CDR2: PRHDT, FYEKMQ (reference sequence). The CDR3 DNA follows: TGTGCCAGCAGCCCGGAGGGGGCTTACGAGCAGTACTTC. Protein sequence: CASSPEGAYEQYF.

This clone appeared a single time. The rearrangement links TRBV7-8 to TRBJ1-1, with 7 bases lining up with TRBD1. There are 12 residues in the CDR3. V gave up 5 bases and J gave up 8 bases; unmatched junction bases: 5. Germline CDR1 is SGHVS and CDR2 is FQNEAQ. The CDR3 reads CASSPSGQEAFF. The CDR3 DNA reads as TGTGCCAGCAGCCCATCGGGACAGGAAGCTTTCTTT.

DNA of the CDR3: TGTGCCAGCAGCCCAGGACAGGGGGGTGACTATGGCTACACCTTC. It is translated as CASSPGQGGDYGYTF. The gene calls are TRBV5-6 and TRBJ1-2, with TRBD1 matching over 10 bases. The CDR3 extends over 15 amino acids. CDR1 and CDR2 from the germline V gene are SGHDT and YYEEEE. After removal of 4 bases from V and 3 bases from J, the junction contained 6 bases not matched to a gene.

The rearrangement links TRBV28 to TRBJ1-4, with D unresolved. The CDR3 covers 15 residues. V was trimmed by 8 bases and J by 2 bases, leaving 15 bases between them. CDR1 is MDHEN, CDR2 SYDVKM, per germline. CDR3 sequence reads: CASVPTRLTNEKLFF. In DNA form, the CDR3 reads TGTGCCAGCGTTCCAACGCGCCTGACTAATGAAAAACTGTTTTTT.

The genes are TRBV4-3 and TRBJ2-1, with D tentatively TRBD1 (5 bases). Trimming stripped 0 bases from V and 9 bases from J, with 15 bases between. Germline-derived CDR1 and CDR2 are LGHNA and YSLEER. The CDR3 is made up of 15 amino acids. The CDR3 here is CASSQDVPIRGEQFF. CDR3 coding DNA: TGCGCCAGCAGCCAAGATGTCCCTATAAGGGGTGAGCAGTTCTTC.

This clone was recorded a few times. The rearrangement links TRBV19 to TRBJ2-1, with unresolved D. The V gene lost 3 bases and the J gene lost 4 bases, with 13 bases spanning the gap. Germline assignment: CDR1 LNHDA and CDR2 SQIVND (reference sequence). This CDR3 is 15 amino acids long. The CDR3 DNA reads as TGTGCCAGTAGTATTGTTCCTGCCAGATACAATGAGCAGTTCTTC. Translation: CASSIVPARYNEQFF.

The chain has TRBV19 and TRBJ1-1; TRBD1 matches at 8 bases. The V gene's germline CDR1 is LNHDA and CDR2 SQIVND (reference sequence). The CDR3 has 13 residues. The junction had 4 bases not matched to a gene; V was cut back by 5 bases and J by 5 bases. The CDR3 nucleotides are TGTGCCAGTAGTGCAGGGGGCCGGACTGAAGCTTTCTTT. Protein sequence: CASSAGGRTEAFF.

This rearrangement joins TRBV27 to TRBJ2-4; TRBD1 is a possible D gene (5 bases). V dropped 5 bases and J dropped 7 bases, with 15 bases sitting between them. Germline V lookup: CDR1 MNHEY, CDR2 SMNVEV (reference sequence). This CDR3 contains 14 residues. CDR3 DNA: TGTGCCAGCAGTCCTCCAGGGCGGCGGAACATTCAGTACTTC. This codes for CASSPPGRRNIQYF.

The CDR3 loop reads CASSWTSGSPYF. The CDR3 nucleotides read TGTGCCAGCAGCTGGACTAGCGGGAGCCCGTACTTC. The chain couples TRBV28 to TRBJ2-7; 13 nucleotides agree with TRBD2. Germline V gives CDR1 MDHEN, CDR2 SYDVKM. The CDR3 totals 12 residues. J gave up 12 bases and V 6 bases, and 5 bases lay outside the gene matches.

The chain combines TRBV29-1 with TRBJ2-2; D ambiguous. Between the trimmed V and J ends, which lost 7 bases and 0 bases, there was a span of 9 bases. The germline gives CDR1 SQVTM, CDR2 ANQGSEA. The CDR3 runs to 13 residues. For the CDR3, the DNA is TGCAGCGGGGTAGCCGCGAACACCGGGGAGCTGTTTTTT. It specifies CSGVAANTGELFF.

This rearrangement joins TRBV5-4 to TRBJ2-1; 10 nucleotides line up with TRBD2. V shed 2 bases, J shed 7 bases, and the junction held 12 bases outside the gene matches. CDR3 size: 17 residues. Germline loops: CDR1 SGHNT, CDR2 YYREEE (reference sequence). The CDR3 DNA reads as TGTGCCAGCAGCTTATATTTCCTAGCGGGAGACGGGAATGAGCAGTTCTTC. It codes for CASSLYFLAGDGNEQFF.

The rearrangement joins TRBV28 to TRBJ1-6, with TRBD1 as a possible D gene (6 bases). Looked up from germline, CDR1 is MDHEN and CDR2 is SYDVKM. V was trimmed by 7 bases and J by 0 bases, leaving 7 bases between them. The CDR3 spans 14 residues. The DNA for the CDR3 is TGTGCCAGCACAGGGGCCTCCTATAATTCACCCCTCCACTTT. It specifies CASTGASYNSPLHF.

J is TRBJ2-3 and V is TRBV24-1; 7 nucleotides match TRBD2. The CDR3 sequence is 18 residues long. Germline V gives CDR1 KGHDR, CDR2 SFDVKD. J lost 0 bases, V lost 4 bases, and 12 bases had no gene match. In DNA, the CDR3 is TGTGCCACCAGTGACCCTGTCCTGCCAGCGGGAAGCACAGATACGCAGTATTTT. This translates into CATSDPVLPAGSTDTQYF.

This clone was seen only once. J is TRBJ2-7 and V is TRBV6-1; 7 nucleotides align to TRBD1. V dropped 3 bases and J dropped 2; count of bases not matched to a gene: 7. The V gene's germline CDR1 is MNHNS and CDR2 SASEGT. CDR3 length: 15 amino acids. The CDR3 region is CASSDRTTGPYEQYF. CDR3 DNA sequence: TGTGCCAGCAGTGACCGGACGACAGGGCCCTACGAGCAGTACTTC.

The rearrangement links TRBV11-2 to TRBJ2-2; the D gene is possibly TRBD2 (6 bases). This CDR3 is 13 amino acids long. Trimming stripped 5 bases from V and 6 bases from J, with 10 bases between. CDR1 and CDR2 from the germline V gene are SGHAT and FQNNGV. CDR3 amino acids: CASSPRRAGELFF. CDR3 DNA sequence: TGTGCCAGCAGCCCCAGGAGGGCCGGGGAGCTGTTTTTT.

This chain joins TRBV18 and TRBJ2-3; 9 nucleotides agree with TRBD2. Per germline, CDR1 KGHSH and CDR2 LQKENI. Trimming cost V 3 bases and J 2 bases; bases outside gene matches: 6. The CDR3 length is 16 residues. CDR3 sequence reads: CASSPRGLAVTDTQYF. DNA of the CDR3: TGTGCCAGCTCACCCCGGGGACTAGCCGTCACAGATACGCAGTATTTT.

V and J are TRBV9 and TRBJ1-2, with a weak D call TRBD1 (5 bases). V lost 6 bases and J lost 0, with 18 bases in between. This CDR3 has 16 amino acids. Germline V CDR1 and CDR2: SGDLS, YYNGEE. This chain's CDR3 is CASTGGTPSPNYGYTF. The CDR3, as DNA: TGTGCCAGCACCGGGGGGACCCCTTCCCCTAACTATGGCTACACCTTC.

Here the CDR3 reads CASSPVGVVEPQHF. As DNA, the CDR3 is TGTGCCAGCTCACCAGTAGGGGTTGTTGAGCCCCAGCATTTT. The rearrangement links TRBV18 to TRBJ1-5, with D perhaps TRBD1 (5 bases). V lost 2 bases and J 8 bases, leaving 13 bases between the germline ends. The length of the CDR3 is 14 residues. Per the germline V gene, CDR1 is KGHSH and CDR2 is LQKENI.

This CDR3 reads CASSQVGLGYGYTF. The DNA of the CDR3 is TGTGCCAGCAGCCAAGTTGGTCTCGGCTATGGCTACACCTTC. The chain combines TRBV4-2 with TRBJ1-2; D unclear. This CDR3 is 14 amino acids long. The V gene lost 1 base and the J gene lost 4 bases, with 10 bases spanning the gap. The germline V gene encodes CDR1 LGHNA and CDR2 YNFKEQ.

The chain links TRBV29-1 to TRBJ2-1; TRBD1 might be the D (5 bases). The CDR3 is 14 residues long. The germline CDR1 and CDR2 sequences are SQVTM and ANQGSEA. The germline V and J ends were trimmed by 4 bases and 0 bases, with 10 bases remaining between them. The CDR3 nucleotides read TGCAGCGTTGTCGGCCAGGGCTCCTACAATGAGCAGTTCTTC. Translating gives CSVVGQGSYNEQFF.

The V gene is TRBV7-2, the J gene TRBJ2-1, with D possibly TRBD1 on 5 matching bases. The germline V gene has CDR1 SGHTA and CDR2 FQGNSA. V was pared by 5 bases and J by 3 bases, with 14 bases between. There are 15 residues in the CDR3. CDR3 sequence: CASSAPLGDYNEQFF. CDR3 coding DNA: TGTGCCAGCAGCGCGCCCCTAGGGGACTACAATGAGCAGTTCTTC.

V gene TRBV19 combines with J gene TRBJ2-7, with D maybe TRBD2 (5 bases). Looked up from germline, CDR1 is LNHDA and CDR2 is SQIVND (reference sequence). V was shortened by 0 bases and J by 4 bases, with 10 bases between the two germline ends. This CDR3 has 14 residues. DNA for the CDR3: TGTGCCAGTAGTATAGATTTGACTACATACGAGCAGTACTTC. Encoded protein: CASSIDLTTYEQYF.